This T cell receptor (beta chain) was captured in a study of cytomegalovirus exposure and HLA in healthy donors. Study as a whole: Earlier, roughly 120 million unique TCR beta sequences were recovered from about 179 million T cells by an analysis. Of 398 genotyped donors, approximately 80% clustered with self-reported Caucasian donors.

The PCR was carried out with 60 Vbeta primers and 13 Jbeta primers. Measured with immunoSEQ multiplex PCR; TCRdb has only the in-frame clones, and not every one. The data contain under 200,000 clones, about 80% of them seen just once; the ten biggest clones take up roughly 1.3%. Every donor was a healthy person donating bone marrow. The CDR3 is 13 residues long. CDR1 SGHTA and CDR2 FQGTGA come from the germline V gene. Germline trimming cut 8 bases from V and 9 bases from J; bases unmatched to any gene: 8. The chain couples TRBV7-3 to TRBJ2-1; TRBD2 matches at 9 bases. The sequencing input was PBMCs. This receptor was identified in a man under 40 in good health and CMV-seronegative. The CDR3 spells CASRSGSISEQFF. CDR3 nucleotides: TGTGCCAGCCGTAGCGGGAGTATCTCTGAGCAGTTCTTC.